The 29 T cell receptor beta chains given below trace back to one sample, sequenced in a study of blood T cell repertoires in COVID-19. Profiling relied on immunoSEQ multiplex PCR, and the TCRdb table lists in-frame clones only, not all of them. The sample has 200,000 to 250,000 clones, 65% to 90% seen once; the top ten hold 7.4%. Sequenced input: peripheral blood. The receptors come from a woman aged 50 to 60 with acute or convalescent COVID-19.

The chain couples TRBV28 to TRBJ2-1; a possible D gene is TRBD1 (6 bases). This CDR3 region has 15 residues. Germline CDR1 MDHEN, CDR2 SYDVKM. Trimming took off 2 bases at V and 6 bases at J, with 14 bases between the two ends. The CDR3 spells CASSLRTAGSNEQFF. For the CDR3, the DNA is TGTGCCAGCAGTTTACGGACAGCTGGGTCCAATGAGCAGTTCTTC. The variable domain in full, with the rest retrieved from reference TRBV28 and TRBJ2-1, is DVKVTQSSRYLVKRTGEKVFLECVQDMDHENMFWYRQDPGLGLRLIYFSYDVKMKEKGDIPEGYSVSREKKERFSLILESASTNQTSMYLCASSLRTAGSNEQFFGPGTRLTVL.

The V gene is TRBV5-1, the J gene TRBJ2-5, with TRBD2 matching over 9 bases. CDR1 is SGHRS and CDR2 is YFSETQ in the germline V gene. This CDR3 is built from 14 residues. V dropped 5 bases and J dropped 5; count of bases not matched to a gene: 7. The CDR3 region is CASRPGLATETQYF. CDR3 nucleotide sequence: TGCGCCAGCAGACCCGGACTAGCGACGGAGACCCAGTACTTC.

A remark on this clone: This CDR3 is also generated by other DNA sequences in the sample. V usage is TRBV19 and J usage is TRBJ1-5, with D possibly being TRBD1 (5 bases). The CDR3 runs to 13 residues. Germline CDR1 reads LNHDA; CDR2 reads SQIVND (reference sequence). The V gene lost 5 bases and the J gene lost 4 bases, with 9 bases spanning the gap. The CDR3 reads CASSGRDNQPQHF. CDR3 bases: TGTGCCAGTAGTGGCAGGGATAATCAGCCCCAGCATTTT.

This clone appeared a few times. The rearrangement joins TRBV5-1 to TRBJ2-1, with TRBD1 as a possible D gene (6 bases). CDR3 length equals 16 residues. Germline assignment: CDR1 SGHRS and CDR2 YFSETQ. Trimming cost V 5 bases and J 0 bases, with 15 bases left between them. For the CDR3, the DNA is TGCGCCAGCAGTCGATCAGGGGAGAGCTCCTACAATGAGCAGTTCTTC. This translates into CASSRSGESSYNEQFF.

The chain carries TRBV27 and TRBJ1-5; 10 bases are a match to TRBD1. This CDR3 spans 13 amino acids. The trim removed 10 bases at V and 4 bases at J, leaving 4 bases unmatched. Germline V CDR1 and CDR2: MNHEY, SMNVEV (reference sequence). The CDR3 sequence: CAKGTGVNQPQHF. The CDR3 DNA sequence: TGTGCCAAGGGGACAGGGGTGAATCAGCCCCAGCATTTT.

The chain couples TRBV28 to TRBJ2-1; TRBD2 matches 8 bases. With V trimmed by 2 bases and J by 6 bases, 6 bases remained unmatched. The CDR3 is 15 amino acids. CDR1 and CDR2 (germline): MDHEN, SYDVKM. DNA for the CDR3: TGTGCCAGCAGTTTAGCCCGGGGGGGACTCAATGAGCAGTTCTTC. It specifies CASSLARGGLNEQFF.

The V and J genes are TRBV19 and TRBJ1-2; TRBD1 agrees at 11 bases. The CDR3 is 15 amino acids. V dropped 4 bases and J dropped 3; count of bases not matched to a gene: 4. In germline, CDR1 is LNHDA, CDR2 SQIVND (reference sequence). CDR3 sequence reads: CASSTGQGAYYGYTF. CDR3 DNA sequence: TGTGCCAGTAGTACCGGACAGGGGGCCTACTATGGCTACACCTTC.

The chain links TRBV11-3 to TRBJ2-2, with D unclear. CDR3 length: 13 residues. Trimming took 5 bases from V and 3 from J, leaving 7 bases between them. CDR1 SGHNT and CDR2 YENEEA come from the germline V gene. The chain's CDR3 is CASSPQDTGELFF. Here the CDR3 DNA reads TGTGCCAGCAGCCCACAAGACACCGGGGAGCTGTTTTTT.

The chain employs TRBV19 and TRBJ2-7, with D tentatively TRBD2 (5 bases). Germline-derived CDR1 and CDR2 are LNHDA and SQIVND (reference sequence). This CDR3 is 16 amino acids long. The V and J ends lost 6 bases and 3 bases respectively, with 21 bases between them. In nucleotides, the CDR3 is TGTGCCAGTAGGGTTCAGGACGGGGAACCCTTCTACGAGCAGTACTTC. Its protein is CASRVQDGEPFYEQYF.

The chain recombines TRBV18 with TRBJ2-7; TRBD2 matches at 9 bases. There are 15 residues in the CDR3. Germline V lookup: CDR1 KGHSH, CDR2 LQKENI. With 2 bases clipped from V and 5 bases from J, the junction kept 7 bases outside the gene matches. CDR3 sequence (DNA): TGTGCCAGCTCACCAATAAGACTAGCGGAGAACGAGCAGTACTTC. Protein: CASSPIRLAENEQYF.

This clone occurred a few times. V gene TRBV15 combines with J gene TRBJ1-5, with D tentatively TRBD1 (5 bases). The CDR3 loop spans 12 amino acids. The V gene's germline CDR1 is LNHNV and CDR2 YYDKDF (reference sequence). V dropped 5 bases and J dropped 9 bases, with 11 bases sitting between them. This chain's CDR3 is CATSRTGGPQHF. CDR3 DNA: TGTGCCACCAGCCGGACCGGGGGGCCCCAGCATTTT.

V is TRBV7-2 and J is TRBJ1-3; D is uncertain. CDR3 length: 15 amino acids. Germline CDR1 SGHTA, CDR2 FQGNSA. Trimming shortened V by 3 bases and J by 0 bases, and 9 bases separated the two germline ends. Here the CDR3 reads CASSFFTASGNTIYF. The DNA of the CDR3 is TGTGCCAGCAGCTTCTTTACAGCCTCTGGAAACACCATATATTTT.

V and J are TRBV21-1 and TRBJ2-1; the DNA was not used to check the table's D call, TRBD1. TRBV21-1 is annotated as a pseudogene. CDR3 size: 15 residues. The CDR3 nucleotides are TGTGCCAGCAGCAAAGGTGGCAGGGAAAAAAATGAGCAGTTCTTC. It translates to CASSKGGREKNEQFF.

This sequence joins TRBV5-1 and TRBJ2-7, with 9 bases that match TRBD2. The junction had 8 bases not matched to a gene; V was cut back by 6 bases and J by 4 bases. The V gene's germline CDR1 is SGHRS and CDR2 YFSETQ. The CDR3 covers 14 residues. The CDR3 sequence: CASTPGLASYEQYF. CDR3 nucleotides: TGCGCCAGCACCCCGGGACTAGCATCATACGAGCAGTACTTC.

This chain connects TRBV6-5 to TRBJ2-5; possibly TRBD1 for D (5 bases). Trimming removed 7 bases at V and 4 bases at J, with 10 bases between. The germline CDR1 and CDR2 sequences are MNHEY and SVGAGI. This CDR3 region has 12 residues. Here the CDR3 reads CASILRGETQYF. As DNA, the CDR3 is TGTGCCAGCATTCTTAGGGGAGAGACCCAGTACTTC.

This rearrangement joins TRBV7-6 to TRBJ2-3; 7 positions agree with TRBD1. The CDR3 is made up of 14 amino acids. After removal of 4 bases from V and 1 base from J, the junction contained 2 bases not matched to a gene. Looked up from germline, CDR1 is SGHVS and CDR2 is FNYEAQ. The CDR3 DNA is TGTGCCAGCAGCTGGACAGGCGGCACAGATACGCAGTATTTT. Residues: CASSWTGGTDTQYF.

The chain has TRBV2 and TRBJ1-2; 7 bases are shared with TRBD1. J was trimmed by 3 bases and V by 7 bases; bases with no gene match: 2. Germline lookup yields CDR1 SNHLY and CDR2 FYNNEI. The length of the CDR3 is 12 residues. The CDR3: CASTTGYYGYTF. The CDR3 bases are TGTGCCAGCACGACAGGGTACTATGGCTACACCTTC.

V and J are TRBV2 and TRBJ2-5; 12 bases map to TRBD2. The V gene end was trimmed by 5 bases and the J gene end by 5 bases; junction bases not matched to a gene: 9. Per the germline V gene, CDR1 is SNHLY and CDR2 is FYNNEI. The CDR3 loop spans 16 amino acids. CDR3 bases: TGTGCCAGCAGTTACGCTAGCGGGAGGGCCACCGAGACCCAGTACTTC. Translating it yields CASSYASGRATETQYF.

The chain recombines TRBV4-2 with TRBJ1-1; 7 bases fit TRBD1. Germline V lookup: CDR1 LGHNA, CDR2 YNFKEQ. V gave up 3 bases and J gave up 7 bases; unmatched junction bases: 11. CDR3 length equals 15 residues. The CDR3 DNA reads as TGTGCCAGCAGCCAGGGACCGACAGGGTCTGATGAAGCTTTCTTT. It yields the protein CASSQGPTGSDEAFF.

The rearrangement links TRBV28 to TRBJ1-2, with 7 bases matching TRBD1. Germline assignment: CDR1 MDHEN and CDR2 SYDVKM. With 5 bases clipped from V and 8 bases from J, the junction kept 8 bases outside the gene matches. The CDR3 is 13 amino acids. The CDR3 is CASSLPGQMGYTF. The CDR3 bases are TGTGCCAGCAGTCTACCGGGACAGATGGGCTACACCTTC.

The chain uses TRBV7-9 and TRBJ1-1; TRBD1 matches at 7 bases. The germline CDR1 and CDR2 sequences are SEHNR and FQNEAQ (reference sequence). This CDR3 has 16 amino acids. The V segment lost 5 bases and the J segment 5 bases; nucleotides outside the gene matches: 14. CDR3 in amino acids: CASSVIQDRRGTEAFF. The CDR3 region has the DNA TGTGCCAGCAGCGTAATACAGGACAGGAGAGGGACTGAAGCTTTCTTT.

The gene calls are TRBV6-2 or TRBV6-3 and TRBJ1-5; no definite D call. V was clipped by 5 bases and J by 0 bases, with 11 bases between them. The V gene's germline CDR1 is MNHEY and CDR2 SVGEGT. CDR3 length: 15 amino acids. In DNA, the CDR3 is TGTGCCAGCAGTCGGGAAGTTAATAGCAATCAGCCCCAGCATTTT. Protein: CASSREVNSNQPQHF.

The rearrangement joins TRBV30 to TRBJ1-5; D is uncertain. The CDR3 sequence is 14 residues long. V was clipped by 0 bases and J by 6 bases, with 12 bases between them. From germline, CDR1 is GTSNPN and CDR2 SVGIG (reference sequence). The DNA for the CDR3 is TGTGCCTGGAGTGTAGAGGTGGGAGGTCAGCCCCAGCATTTT. It translates to CAWSVEVGGQPQHF.

The rearrangement links TRBV25-1 to TRBJ1-3; weak D call: TRBD1 (5 bases). The V gene lost 3 bases and the J gene lost 7 bases, with 16 bases spanning the gap. The germline V gene has CDR1 MGHDK and CDR2 SYGVNS. The CDR3 length is 15 residues. The CDR3 DNA follows: TGTGCCAGCAGTGACGTCCTGGGGCTTGGGAACACCATATATTTT. It translates to CASSDVLGLGNTIYF. Looking up the rest from reference TRBV25-1 and TRBJ1-3 gives the full variable domain: EADIYQTPRYLVIGTGKKITLECSQTMGHDKMYWYQQDPGMELHLIHYSYGVNSTEKGDLSSESTVSRIRTEHFPLTLESARPSHTSQYLCASSDVLGLGNTIYFGEGSWLTVV.

Notes on this clone: Other DNA variants within this sample encode the same CDR3. The chain employs TRBV5-1 and TRBJ2-1, with 7 bases matching TRBD2. This CDR3 has 15 residues. Germline CDR1 reads SGHRS; CDR2 reads YFSETQ. After removal of 0 bases from V and 0 bases from J, the junction contained 0 bases not matched to a gene. The CDR3 region has the DNA TGCGCCAGCAGCTTGGGCGGGGGCTCCTACAATGAGCAGTTCTTC. It specifies CASSLGGGSYNEQFF.

CDR3 coding DNA: TGTGCCAGCTCACCGACGACCCTGACACGGAACACCGGGGAGCTGTTTTTT. This codes for CASSPTTLTRNTGELFF. The V call is TRBV18, the J call TRBJ2-2, with D hard to call. The germline CDR1 and CDR2 sequences are KGHSH and LQKENI. The ends were cut back, 3 bases at V and 1 base at J, with 15 bases in the middle. This CDR3 is built from 17 residues.

This chain connects TRBV2 to TRBJ1-2; 7 nucleotides match TRBD1. The J segment lost 7 bases and the V segment lost 5 bases, leaving 1 base of the junction unmatched. The V gene's germline CDR1 is SNHLY and CDR2 FYNNEI. This CDR3 has 11 residues. CDR3 region: CASSNRGGYTF. DNA of the CDR3: TGTGCCAGCAGTAACAGGGGTGGCTACACCTTC. The entire variable domain, with the rest obtained from reference TRBV2 and TRBJ1-2, is as follows: EPEVTQTPSHQVTQMGQEVILRCVPISNHLYFYWYRQILGQKVEFLVSFYNNEISEKSEIFDDQFSVERPDGSNFTLKIRSTKLEDSAMYFCASSNRGGYTFGSGTRLTVV.

The chain joins TRBV24-1 to TRBJ2-2; 8 bases are a match to TRBD1. V shed 3 bases and J 3 bases; nucleotides not matched to a gene: 2. The length of the CDR3 is 15 residues. Germline values: CDR1 KGHDR, CDR2 SFDVKD. The chain's CDR3 is CATSDQGAHTGELFF. CDR3 nucleotides: TGTGCCACCAGTGATCAGGGGGCGCACACCGGGGAGCTGTTTTTT.

The V and J genes are TRBV5-1 and TRBJ1-2; TRBD1 might be the D (5 bases). Germline V CDR1 and CDR2: SGHRS, YFSETQ. The CDR3 has 15 amino acids. Between the trimmed V and J ends, which lost 0 bases and 7 bases, there was a span of 16 bases. This CDR3 reads CASSLGDTGTRGYTF. The CDR3 bases are TGCGCCAGCAGCTTGGGCGACACGGGGACTCGTGGCTACACCTTC.